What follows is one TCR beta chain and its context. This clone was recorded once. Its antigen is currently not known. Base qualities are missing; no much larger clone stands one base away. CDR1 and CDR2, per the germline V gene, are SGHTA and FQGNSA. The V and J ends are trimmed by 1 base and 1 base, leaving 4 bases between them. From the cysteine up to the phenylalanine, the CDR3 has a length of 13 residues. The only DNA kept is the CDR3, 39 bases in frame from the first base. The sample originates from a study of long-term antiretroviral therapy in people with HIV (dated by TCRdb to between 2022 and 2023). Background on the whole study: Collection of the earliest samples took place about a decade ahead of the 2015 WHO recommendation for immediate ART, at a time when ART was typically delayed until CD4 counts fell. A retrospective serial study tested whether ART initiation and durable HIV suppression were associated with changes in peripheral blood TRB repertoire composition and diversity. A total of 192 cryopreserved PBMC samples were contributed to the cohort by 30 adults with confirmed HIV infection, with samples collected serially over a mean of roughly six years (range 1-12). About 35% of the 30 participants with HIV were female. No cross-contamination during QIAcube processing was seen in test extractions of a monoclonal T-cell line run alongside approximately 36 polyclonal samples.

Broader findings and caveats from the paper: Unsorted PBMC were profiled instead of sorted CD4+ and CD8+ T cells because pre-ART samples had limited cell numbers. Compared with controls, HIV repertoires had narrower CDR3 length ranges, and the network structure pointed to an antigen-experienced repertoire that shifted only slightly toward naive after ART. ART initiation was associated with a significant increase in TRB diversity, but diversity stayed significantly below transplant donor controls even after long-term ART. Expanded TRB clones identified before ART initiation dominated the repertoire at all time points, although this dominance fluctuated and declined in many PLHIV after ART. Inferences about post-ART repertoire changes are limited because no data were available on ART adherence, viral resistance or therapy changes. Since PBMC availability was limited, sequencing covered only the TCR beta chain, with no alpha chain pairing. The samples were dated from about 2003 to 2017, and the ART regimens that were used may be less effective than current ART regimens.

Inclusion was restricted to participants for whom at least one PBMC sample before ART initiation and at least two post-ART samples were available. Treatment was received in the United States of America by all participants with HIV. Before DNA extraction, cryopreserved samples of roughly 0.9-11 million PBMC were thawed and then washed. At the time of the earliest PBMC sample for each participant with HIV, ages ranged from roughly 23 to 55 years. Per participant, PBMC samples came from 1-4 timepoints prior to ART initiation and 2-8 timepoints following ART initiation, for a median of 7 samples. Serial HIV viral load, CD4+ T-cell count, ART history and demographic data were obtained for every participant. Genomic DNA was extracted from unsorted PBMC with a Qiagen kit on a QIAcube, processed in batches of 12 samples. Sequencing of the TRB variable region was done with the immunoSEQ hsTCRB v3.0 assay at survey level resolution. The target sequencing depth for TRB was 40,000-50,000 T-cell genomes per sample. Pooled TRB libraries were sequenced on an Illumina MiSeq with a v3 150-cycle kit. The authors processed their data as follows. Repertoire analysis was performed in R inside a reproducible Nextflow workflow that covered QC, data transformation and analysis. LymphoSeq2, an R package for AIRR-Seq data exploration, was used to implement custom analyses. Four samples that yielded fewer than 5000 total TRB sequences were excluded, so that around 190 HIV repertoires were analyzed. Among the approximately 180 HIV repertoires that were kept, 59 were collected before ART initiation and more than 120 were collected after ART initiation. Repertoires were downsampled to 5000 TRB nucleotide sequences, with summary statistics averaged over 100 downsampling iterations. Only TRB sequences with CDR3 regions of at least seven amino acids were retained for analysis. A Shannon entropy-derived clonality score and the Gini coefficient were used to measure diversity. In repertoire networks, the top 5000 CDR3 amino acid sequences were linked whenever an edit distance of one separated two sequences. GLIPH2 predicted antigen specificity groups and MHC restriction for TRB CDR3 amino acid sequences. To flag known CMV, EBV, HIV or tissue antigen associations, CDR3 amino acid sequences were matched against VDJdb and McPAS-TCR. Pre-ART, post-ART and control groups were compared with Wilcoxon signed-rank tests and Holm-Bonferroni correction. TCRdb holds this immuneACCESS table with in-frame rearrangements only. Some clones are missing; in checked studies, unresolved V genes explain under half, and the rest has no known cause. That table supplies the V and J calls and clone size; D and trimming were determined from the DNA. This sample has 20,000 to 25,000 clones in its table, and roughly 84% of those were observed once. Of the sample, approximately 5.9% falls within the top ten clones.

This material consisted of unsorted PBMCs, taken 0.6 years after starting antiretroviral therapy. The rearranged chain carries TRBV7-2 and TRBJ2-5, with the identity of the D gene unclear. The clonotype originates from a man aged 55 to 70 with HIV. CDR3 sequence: CASSLEIQETQYF. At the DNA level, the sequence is TGTGCCAGCAGCTTAGAAATCCAAGAGACCCAGTACTTC.